The subject of this entry is one TCR beta chain. Its antigen is unidentified. These data are taken from a study of T cells expressing NK-cell markers. Study-wide background: It was sorted CD3+CD56-NKG2C+, CD3+CD56+NKG2C- and CD3+CD56+NKG2C+ T cells that provided the TCR beta repertoires.

TCRdb re-called the 5' RACE reads and gives one entry per CDR3 protein, without DNA. Recorded for this sample: roughly 350,000 distinct CDR3 sequences. The study's findings and limits: In four donors, dominant clonotypes made up roughly 28.3-65% of CD3+CD56-NKG2C+ cells.

Germline-derived CDR1 and CDR2 are LNHDA and SQIVND (reference sequence). This CDR3 spans 16 amino acids. The clonotype was recovered from a man aged 18 to 69 in good health. Material for sequencing was blood T cells: a sorted CD56 or NKG2C T cell subset, CD4+ or CD8+ T cells, or bulk PBMC T cells (not recorded which). The chain uses TRBV19 and TRBJ1-5; without DNA, the TCRdb call of TRBD1 cannot be checked. The CDR3 sequence is CASKQGAARGQQPQHF.